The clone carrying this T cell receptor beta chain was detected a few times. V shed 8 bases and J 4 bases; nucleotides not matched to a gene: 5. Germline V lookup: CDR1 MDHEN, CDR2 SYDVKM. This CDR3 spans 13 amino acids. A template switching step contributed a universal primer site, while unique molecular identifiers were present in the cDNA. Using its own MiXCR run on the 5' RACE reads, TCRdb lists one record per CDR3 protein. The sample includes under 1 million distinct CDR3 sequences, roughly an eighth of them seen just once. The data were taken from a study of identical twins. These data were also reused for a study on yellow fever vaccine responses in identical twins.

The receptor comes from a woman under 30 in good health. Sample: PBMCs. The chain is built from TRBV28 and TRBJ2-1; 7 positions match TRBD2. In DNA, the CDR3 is TGTGCCAGCGGGCGGGAGAGGTACAATGAGCAGTTCTTC. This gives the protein CASGRERYNEQFF.